This is a list of T cell receptor beta chains from one sample in a study of T cell responses to AZD1222 COVID-19 vaccine. TCRdb's table, derived via immunoSEQ multiplex PCR, lists solely in-frame clones and lacks some. The sample contains about 170,000 clones, over 75% of which appear only once. Sequenced here: peripheral blood, sampled on day 0 of AZD1222 vaccination. Receptors originate from an adult in good health. Both conserved end residues are part of each CDR3. D genes are given only for firm matches. Clone size, where shown, is once, few, many, or a class for clones that have expanded.

TGTGCCAGCAGCCAAAACAGTGGGAGCTCCTACGAGCAGTACTTC | CASSQNSGSSYEQYF | - | - | TRBJ2-7 | TRBV3-1/TRBV3-2
TGTGCCAGCAGCTTCGGACAGGGGGCCGAAGCTTTCTTT | CASSFGQGAEAFF | TRBD1 | - | TRBJ1-1 | TRBV7-3
TGTGCCAGCAGCTTAGTGGCGGGGACAGGGGGCGCGGGTGGCTACACCTTC | CASSLVAGTGGAGGYTF | TRBD1 | - | TRBJ1-2 | TRBV11-2
TGTGCCACCAGTGATCGACAGGGGACCTACAATGAGCAGTTCTTC | CATSDRQGTYNEQFF | TRBD1 | - | TRBJ2-1 | TRBV24-1
TGTGCCAGTAGTATCATCCCGCAAGAGACCCAGTACTTC | CASSIIPQETQYF | - | - | TRBJ2-5 | TRBV19
TGTGCCAGCAGCTTCCAGAGCAATCAGCCCCAGCATTTT | CASSFQSNQPQHF | - | - | TRBJ1-5 | TRBV7-8
TGTGCCAGCAGTCAAAACCTAGGCGGGGAGCTGTTTTTT | CASSQNLGGELFF | - | - | TRBJ2-2 | TRBV6-2/TRBV6-3
TGTGCCAGCAGATTGGACAGGGAGCGTGGAAACACCATATATTTT | CASRLDRERGNTIYF | TRBD1 | - | TRBJ1-3 | TRBV7-9
TGTGCCAGCAAGCTTAGTGTCTGGGGGGGGCCTAGCAATGAGCAGTTCTTC | CASKLSVWGGPSNEQFF | - | - | TRBJ2-1 | TRBV13
TGTGCCAGCAGCAAAGGTTCGACAATCTCCTACAATGAGCAGTTCTTC | CASSKGSTISYNEQFF | - | - | TRBJ2-1 | TRBV21-1
TGTGCCAGCAGTTACTCGACACAGAGAATGAACACTGAAGCTTTCTTT | CASSYSTQRMNTEAFF | - | - | TRBJ1-1 | TRBV6-6
TGTGCCAGCAGAAGCACTGGCGAGCAGTACTTC | CASRSTGEQYF | - | - | TRBJ2-7 | TRBV27
TGTGCCAGCAGCTGGATCTACCGGACAGAGTTC | CASSWIYRTEF | - | once | TRBJ1-2 | TRBV5-5
TGTGCCAGCAGCCGGGACACTGGCACTGAAGCTTTCTTT | CASSRDTGTEAFF | - | - | TRBJ1-1 | TRBV3-1/TRBV3-2
TGCAGTGCTAGTGATAATAGCGGGGGGCGGGGAGATACGCAGTATTTT | CSASDNSGGRGDTQYF | TRBD2 | - | TRBJ2-3 | TRBV20-1
TGTGCCAGCAGCAAGGGACAGGGGAATTCACCCCTCCACTTT | CASSKGQGNSPLHF | TRBD1 | - | TRBJ1-6 | TRBV7-3
TGTGCCACATGGGGGGGGGCCCTAATTGACGGGCAGTTCTTC | CATWGGALIDGQFF | - | once | TRBJ2-1 | TRBV28
TGTGCCAGCAGCGTAGGGGAGGAGACCCAGTACTTC | CASSVGEETQYF | - | - | TRBJ2-5 | TRBV9
TGTGCCAGCAGCTTTGGTGTCAGGGGGAGATACTTC | CASSFGVRGRYF | TRBD1 | - | TRBJ1-2 | TRBV5-6
TGTGCCAGCAATGGACGCGACTCCTACGAGCAGTACTTC | CASNGRDSYEQYF | - | - | TRBJ2-7 | TRBV6-6
TGTGCCAGCAGCGTAGAAGCGGGGGGGCCCTTATACAATGAGCAGTTCTTC | CASSVEAGGPLYNEQFF | TRBD2 | - | TRBJ2-1 | TRBV9
TGTGCCTGGAGTGGTGTGGGCTATGGCTACACCTTC | CAWSGVGYGYTF | - | - | TRBJ1-2 | TRBV30
TGTGCCACCAGCAGAGAAGGCAGGGGTTTAAATTACGAGCAGTACTTC | CATSREGRGLNYEQYF | - | - | TRBJ2-7 | TRBV15
TGTGCCAGCAGCGTATCGGACAGGGGATACACCGGGGAGCTGTTTTTT | CASSVSDRGYTGELFF | TRBD1 | few | TRBJ2-2 | TRBV9
TGTGCCAGCAGTGAATTACAGGGTGTTGGAGATACGCAGTATTTT | CASSELQGVGDTQYF | - | - | TRBJ2-3 | TRBV2
TGCAGTGCCGAGCGGGAGACCCAGTACTTC | CSAERETQYF | - | - | TRBJ2-5 | TRBV20-1
TGTGCCATCAGTGAGTCCGGGGTCGGGGAGCTGTTTTTT | CAISESGVGELFF | - | - | TRBJ2-2 | TRBV10-3
TGTGCCAGCAGCCAAGAGTCCGGTGAAGCTTTCTTT | CASSQESGEAFF | - | - | TRBJ1-1 | TRBV3-1/TRBV3-2
TGTGCCAGCAGTAAGGACACTAGCAATCAGCCCCAGCATTTT | CASSKDTSNQPQHF | - | - | TRBJ1-5 | TRBV2
TGTGCCAGCAGCGGGGACAGGGATCGCTACGAGCAGTACTTC | CASSGDRDRYEQYF | TRBD1 | - | TRBJ2-7 | TRBV5-6
TGTGCCAGCACACAGGGCGCCGGGGAGCTGTTTTTT | CASTQGAGELFF | - | - | TRBJ2-2 | TRBV2
TGTGCCACCAGTGATCGCCGGGTTGGGGCCAACGTCCTGACTTTC | CATSDRRVGANVLTF | - | - | TRBJ2-6 | TRBV24-1
TGTGCCAGCAGCGTAATCCCAGGGGGATACTACGAGCAGTACTTC | CASSVIPGGYYEQYF | TRBD1 | - | TRBJ2-7 | TRBV9
TGTGCCAGCAGTGAAGTGGGATGGGCGGGGACCACAGATACGCAGTATTTT | CASSEVGWAGTTDTQYF | - | - | TRBJ2-3 | TRBV2
TGCGCCAGCAGCCAAGTCGGGGGCTCGTATGAACATAGCAATCAGCCCCAGCATTTT | CASSQVGGSYEHSNQPQHF | - | once | TRBJ1-5 | TRBV4-1
TGTGCCAGCAGCGGAACTAGCGGGGGCTACCAAGAGACCCAGTACTTC | CASSGTSGGYQETQYF | TRBD2 | few | TRBJ2-5 | TRBV9
TGTGCCAGCAGTTTGAACAGGGTTCAGCCCCAGCATTTT | CASSLNRVQPQHF | - | - | TRBJ1-5 | TRBV28
TGTGCCAGCAACCTAGGGGGGGGCCATGAGCAGTTCTTC | CASNLGGGHEQFF | - | - | TRBJ2-1 | TRBV3-1/TRBV3-2
TGTGCCAGCAGCCAAGAAATTGGTGCAGGGTGGGGAAACACCATATATTTT | CASSQEIGAGWGNTIYF | - | - | TRBJ1-3 | TRBV14
TGTGCCAGTAGTATACTGGGTCGTGGCAACACTGAAGCTTTCTTT | CASSILGRGNTEAFF | - | - | TRBJ1-1 | TRBV19
TGCGCCAGCAGCTTGATGAGCGGGGGGGCCTTAGGAGAGACCCAGTACTTC | CASSLMSGGALGETQYF | TRBD2 | - | TRBJ2-5 | TRBV5-1
TGTGCCAGCAGTGAGCAGGAACTCTACGAGCAGTACTTC | CASSEQELYEQYF | - | once | TRBJ2-7 | TRBV6-1
TGTGCCAGCAGCTTCCAGAGACAGGTCATACACAATGAGCAGTTCTTC | CASSFQRQVIHNEQFF | - | - | TRBJ2-1 | TRBV7-2
TGCGCCAGCAGCCAAGGGGCAGGGGGCGACTATGGCTACACCTTC | CASSQGAGGDYGYTF | TRBD1 | - | TRBJ1-2 | TRBV4-1
TGTGCCAGCAGTTCCTTATACAATGAGCAGTTCTTC | CASSSLYNEQFF | - | - | TRBJ2-1 | TRBV12-3/TRBV12-4
TGTGCCAGCAGTGAGTTGGGCGGAGGCTCTGGAAACACCATATATTTT | CASSELGGGSGNTIYF | - | once | TRBJ1-3 | TRBV2
TGTGCCAGCAGACAGGGAAACCTTGAGCAGTTCTTC | CASRQGNLEQFF | - | - | TRBJ2-1 | TRBV12-3/TRBV12-4
TGCAGCGCCGACACGGGGGAAAGTGATGGCTACACCTTC | CSADTGESDGYTF | - | - | TRBJ1-2 | TRBV29-1
TGCGCCAGCCAGACTACTACAGGTACCGGGGAGCTGTTTTTT | CASQTTTGTGELFF | - | - | TRBJ2-2 | TRBV5-1